The 26 T cell receptor beta chains below all came from one sample that was sequenced in a study of T cells in Graves' hyperthyroidism and ophthalmopathy. Template material for amplifying TCR beta CDR3 regions consisted of RNA transcripts. First-round RT-PCR with HTBI primers amplified the TCR CDR3 region. In TCRdb, the multiplex PCR reads were re-called with MiXCR into one record per CDR3 protein. Seen here are about 380,000 distinct CDR3 sequences, roughly 20% observed once, and the top ten hold 40%. The sequenced sample consisted of blood. The receptors were sampled from a man aged 18 to 30 with Graves' ophthalmopathy.

This clonotype appeared many times. DNA for the CDR3: TGTGCCAGCAGGGAACTAGTTGGGCCGAACACTGAAGCTTTCTTT. Protein: CASRELVGPNTEAFF. The chain uses TRBV2 and TRBJ1-1; D is unresolved. Trimming stripped 6 bases from V and 1 base from J, with 15 bases between. Germline V gene sequence: CDR1 SNHLY, CDR2 FYNNEI. The CDR3 is 15 amino acids.

This chain connects TRBV7-8 to TRBJ1-5; D possibly corresponds to TRBD1 (5 bases). There are 15 residues in the CDR3. V dropped 2 bases and J dropped 0 bases, with 8 bases sitting between them. Looked up from germline, CDR1 is SGHVS and CDR2 is FQNEAQ. This CDR3 is CASSLQGHSNQPQHF. The CDR3 coding sequence is TGTGCCAGCAGCTTACAGGGTCATAGCAATCAGCCCCAGCATTTT.

This clonotype showed up many times. The chain couples TRBV3-1 to TRBJ1-5, with D unclear. V gave up 3 bases and J gave up 3 bases, with 12 bases separating them. CDR1 LGHDT and CDR2 YNNKEL come from the germline V gene (reference sequence). The CDR3 totals 15 residues. This CDR3 reads CASSQIPSNNQPQHF. The CDR3 DNA sequence: TGTGCCAGCAGCCAGATACCGTCGAACAATCAGCCCCAGCATTTT.

The rearrangement joins TRBV6-1 to TRBJ2-1; tentative D call: TRBD2 (7 bases). Germline V CDR1 and CDR2: MNHNS, SASEGT. V was cut by 5 bases and J by 10 bases, with 12 bases left in between. The CDR3 runs to 12 residues. CDR3 nucleotide sequence: TGTGCCAGCAGTTCGAGCGGGACAGAGCAGTTCTTC. Amino acids: CASSSSGTEQFF.

The CDR3 loop is CASSVVTSGDNEQFF. In DNA, the CDR3 is TGTGCCAGCAGCGTAGTTACTAGCGGGGACAATGAGCAGTTCTTC. The chain is built from TRBV9 and TRBJ2-1, with 10 bases fitting TRBD2. The germline V gene has CDR1 SGDLS and CDR2 YYNGEE. V lost 0 bases to trimming and J lost 5 bases; unmatched junction nucleotides: 2. CDR3 size: 15 residues.

This clonotype was counted at least ten times. V gene TRBV2 combines with J gene TRBJ2-3; 8 bases agree with TRBD1. V lost 9 bases to trimming and J lost 1 base; unmatched junction nucleotides: 3. Germline V gene data show CDR1 as SNHLY and CDR2 as FYNNEI. This CDR3 has 13 amino acids. The CDR3 DNA reads as TGTGCCAGACAGGGGGTTGGCACAGATACGCAGTATTTT. Translated, it gives CARQGVGTDTQYF.

The J gene is TRBJ2-3, the V gene TRBV19; D not certain. The CDR3 has 15 amino acids. Germline lookup yields CDR1 LNHDA and CDR2 SQIVND (reference sequence). Deletions cut 5 bases from V and 9 bases from J, with 21 bases between. The CDR3 bases are TGTGCCAGTAGTCTCTACAACCCTAAAGAGTCGACGCAGTATTTT. Residues: CASSLYNPKESTQYF. Filled out from reference TRBV19 and TRBJ2-3, the complete variable domain reads DGGITQSPKYLFRKEGQNVTLSCEQNLNHDAMYWYRQDPGQGLRLIYYSQIVNDFQKGDIAEGYSVSREKKESFPLTVTSAQKNPTAFYLCASSLYNPKESTQYFGPGTRLTVL.

The chain has TRBV12-3 or TRBV12-4 and TRBJ1-6, with 8 bases aligning to TRBD1. V was clipped by 4 bases and J by 0 bases; unmatched bases: 8. There are 18 residues in the CDR3. CDR3 nucleotides: TGTGCCAGCAGTTCCCTACGGGACAGGAGCTCCTATAATTCACCCCTCCACTTT. It yields the protein CASSSLRDRSSYNSPLHF.

The chain couples TRBV27 to TRBJ1-2, with a weak D call TRBD1 (5 bases). V shed 8 bases and J shed 4 bases, with 23 bases lying between them. CDR3 length: 16 amino acids. Per germline, CDR1 MNHEY and CDR2 SMNVEV (reference sequence). For the CDR3, the DNA is TGTGCCAGCCGCTCGGACCGGGTTTCCGGGGGCTATGGCTACACCTTC. Its translation is CASRSDRVSGGYGYTF.

With respect to this clonotype: This could be a read error, since a much larger clone is one nucleotide away. V usage is TRBV6-2 or TRBV6-3 and J usage is TRBJ1-6, with D uncertain. The germline V and J ends were trimmed by 8 bases and 9 bases, with 17 bases remaining between them. Germline CDR1 MNHEY, CDR2 SVGEGT. The CDR3 length is 14 residues. The CDR3 is CASEEGGRVSPLHF. DNA of the CDR3: TGTGCCAGCGAGGAAGGAGGGAGAGTTTCACCCCTCCACTTT.

This clonotype has a count of ten or more. The J gene is TRBJ1-2, the V gene TRBV5-1; 12 positions agree with TRBD1. The germline CDR1 and CDR2 sequences are SGHRS and YFSETQ. V lost 4 bases and J lost 8; bases outside the gene matches: 9. This CDR3 is built from 15 residues. In nucleotides, the CDR3 is TGCGCCAGCAGCCCCTCCGGGACAGGGGGCGGCGGCTACACCTTC. As protein: CASSPSGTGGGGYTF.

This clonotype was counted at least ten times. The chain employs TRBV5-8 and TRBJ1-1; the match to TRBD1 covers 7 bases. With 5 bases clipped from V and 3 bases from J, the junction kept 1 base outside the gene matches. CDR1 is SGHTS and CDR2 is YDEGEE in the germline V gene. This CDR3 is 12 amino acids long. CDR3 nucleotide sequence: TGTGCCAGCAGGGGACAGTACACTGAAGCTTTCTTT. This gives the protein CASRGQYTEAFF. The whole variable domain, filled in from reference TRBV5-8 and TRBJ1-1, reads EAGVTQSPTHLIKTRGQQATLRCSPISGHTSVYWYQQALGLGLQFLLWYDEGEERNRGNFPPRFSGRQFPNYSSELNVNALELEDSALYLCASRGQYTEAFFGQGTRLTVV.

The table lists this clonotype with many counts. V and J are TRBV28 and TRBJ2-2, with D maybe TRBD2 (5 bases). Germline lookup yields CDR1 MDHEN and CDR2 SYDVKM. The V gene lost 6 bases and the J gene lost 6 bases, with 11 bases spanning the gap. The CDR3 sequence is 13 residues long. The CDR3 loop is CASSFEGAGELFF. The CDR3 nucleotides read TGTGCCAGCAGCTTCGAGGGCGCCGGGGAGCTGTTTTTT.

There are a few counts of this clonotype. The chain combines TRBV10-2 with TRBJ2-7; D not resolved. The CDR3 is 14 amino acids. Germline values: CDR1 WSHSY, CDR2 SAAADI. The ends were cut back, 0 bases at V and 0 bases at J, with 6 bases in the middle. The CDR3 here is CASSESPDSYEQYF. In nucleotides, the CDR3 is TGCGCCAGCAGTGAGTCGCCAGACTCCTACGAGCAGTACTTC.

The rearrangement uses TRBV5-1 and TRBJ1-2, with TRBD1 matching over 9 bases. The ends lost 3 bases at V and 6 bases at J; junction bases unmatched: 15. Germline CDR1 and CDR2: SGHRS and YFSETQ. The CDR3 runs 17 residues. The DNA for the CDR3 is TGCGCCAGCAGCTACCACCTCCTCCGGGACAGGGATCATGGCTACACCTTC. Protein sequence: CASSYHLLRDRDHGYTF.

This clonotype was found once. Written as DNA, the CDR3 is TGTGCCAGCAGCCCAAACAGGGGGGGGACTGAAGCTTTCTTT. Amino acid sequence: CASSPNRGGTEAFF. This chain uses TRBV7-9 with TRBJ1-1; 8 bases line up with TRBD1. CDR1 and CDR2 (germline): SEHNR, FQNEAQ (reference sequence). This CDR3 comprises 14 residues. V was clipped by 5 bases and J by 5 bases; unmatched bases: 7. Full variable domain (outside the CDR3, taken from reference TRBV7-9 and TRBJ1-1): DTGVSQNPRHKITKRGQNVTFRCDPISEHNRLYWYRQTLGQGPEFLTYFQNEAQLEKSRLLSDRFSAERPKGSFSTLEIQRTEQGDSAMYLCASSPNRGGTEAFFGQGTRLTVV.

The V and J genes are TRBV7-9 and TRBJ2-6, with D possibly being TRBD1 or TRBD2 (5 bases each). Trimming left V 0 bases short and J 0 bases short, with 6 bases between. Germline loops: CDR1 SEHNR, CDR2 FQNEAQ (reference sequence). The CDR3 runs to 16 residues. CDR3 sequence reads: CASSLAGTSGANVLTF. In DNA, the CDR3 is TGTGCCAGCAGCTTAGCCGGGACCTCTGGGGCCAACGTCCTGACTTTC.

V usage is TRBV9 and J usage is TRBJ1-1, with D tentatively TRBD1 (5 bases). Trimming took 0 bases from V and 3 from J, leaving 9 bases between them. The CDR3 loop spans 14 amino acids. Looked up from germline, CDR1 is SGDLS and CDR2 is YYNGEE. In nucleotides, the CDR3 is TGTGCCAGCAGCGTAGGGCAGGGTTACACTGAAGCTTTCTTT. It codes for CASSVGQGYTEAFF.

V is TRBV6-2 or TRBV6-3 and J is TRBJ1-4, with a weak D call TRBD1 (5 bases). The CDR3 is 16 residues long. Between the trimmed V and J ends, which lost 0 bases and 3 bases, there was a span of 11 bases. Germline lookup yields CDR1 MNHEY and CDR2 SVGEGT. CDR3 residues: CASSYSGGGANEKLFF. CDR3 sequence (DNA): TGTGCCAGCAGTTACTCTGGGGGGGGTGCTAATGAAAAACTGTTTTTT.

This chain uses TRBV3-1 with TRBJ2-5; TRBD2 matches at 9 bases. This CDR3 has 14 residues. The trim removed 4 bases at V and 4 bases at J, leaving 4 bases unmatched. Germline CDR1 LGHDT, CDR2 YNNKEL (reference sequence). In DNA, the CDR3 is TGTGCCAGCAGCCCTAGCGGGGTCGCAGAGACCCAGTACTTC. This translates into CASSPSGVAETQYF.

The V call is TRBV7-6, the J call TRBJ2-7; TRBD2 agrees at 11 bases. V lost 2 bases to trimming and J lost 5 bases; unmatched junction nucleotides: 5. Germline lookup yields CDR1 SGHVS and CDR2 FNYEAQ. The CDR3 is made up of 15 amino acids. The CDR3 nucleotides read TGTGCCAGCAGCTTAACACCGGGACTAGCGGACGAGCAGTACTTC. It yields the protein CASSLTPGLADEQYF. The complete variable domain, with remaining parts taken from reference TRBV7-6 and TRBJ2-7, reads GAGVSQSPRYKVTKRGQDVALRCDPISGHVSLYWYRQALGQGPEFLTYFNYEAQQDKSGLPNDRFSAERPEGSISTLTIQRTEQRDSAMYRCASSLTPGLADEQYFGPGTRLTVT.

This clonotype was detected a few times. The rearrangement uses TRBV6-1 and TRBJ2-1; D gene uncertain. V was trimmed by 7 bases and J by 10 bases, leaving 23 bases between them. The CDR3 sequence is 15 residues long. The germline V gene encodes CDR1 MNHNS and CDR2 SASEGT. The CDR3 DNA follows: TGTGCCAGCACCCGAACCGGACGGACGGGCCTAGAGCAGTTCTTC. This codes for CASTRTGRTGLEQFF.

This sequence joins TRBV19 and TRBJ2-4; D unresolved. The germline V and J ends were trimmed by 8 bases and 1 base, with 15 bases remaining between them. The CDR3 is made up of 15 amino acids. The germline CDR1 and CDR2 sequences are LNHDA and SQIVND (reference sequence). Here the CDR3 reads CASGELPLAKNIQYF. CDR3 nucleotide sequence: TGTGCCAGTGGTGAACTCCCTCTGGCCAAAAACATTCAGTACTTC.

This clonotype was detected only a few times. V gene TRBV15 combines with J gene TRBJ1-2; D not certain. V was trimmed by 5 bases and J by 7 bases, leaving 20 bases between them. The CDR3 sequence is 15 residues long. In germline, CDR1 is LNHNV, CDR2 YYDKDF (reference sequence). The CDR3 spells CATSLNEVVAGGYTF. The CDR3 nucleotides read TGTGCCACCAGCCTGAATGAGGTTGTCGCCGGTGGCTACACCTTC.

This clonotype came up a few times. The V call is TRBV12-3 or TRBV12-4, the J call TRBJ1-5, with TRBD1 matching 7 bases. The CDR3 totals 16 residues. V lost 5 bases and J lost 1; bases outside the gene matches: 8. The CDR3: CASSPQGGPSNQPQHF. CDR3 DNA: TGTGCCAGCAGTCCCCAGGGGGGGCCGAGCAATCAGCCCCAGCATTTT.

Ten or more counts support this clonotype. The chain is built from TRBV7-8 and TRBJ2-3; D remains ambiguous. Germline assignment: CDR1 SGHVS and CDR2 FQNEAQ. CDR3 length equals 12 residues. The ends were cut back, 3 bases at V and 4 bases at J, with 5 bases in the middle. The CDR3 is CASSFTADTQYF. The CDR3 region has the DNA TGTGCCAGCAGCTTCACGGCAGATACGCAGTATTTT.